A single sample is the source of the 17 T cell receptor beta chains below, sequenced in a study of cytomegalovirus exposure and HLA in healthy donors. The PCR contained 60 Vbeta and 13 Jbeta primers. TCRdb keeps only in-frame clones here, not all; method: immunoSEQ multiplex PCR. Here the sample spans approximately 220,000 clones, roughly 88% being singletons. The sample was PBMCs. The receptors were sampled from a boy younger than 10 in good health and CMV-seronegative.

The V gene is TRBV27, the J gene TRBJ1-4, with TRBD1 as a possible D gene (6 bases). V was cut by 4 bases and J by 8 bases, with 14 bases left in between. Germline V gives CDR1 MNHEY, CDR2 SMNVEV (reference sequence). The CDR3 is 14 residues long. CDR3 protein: CASSSGTMSEKLFF. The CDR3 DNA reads TGTGCCAGCAGTTCAGGGACAATGAGCGAAAAACTGTTTTTT.

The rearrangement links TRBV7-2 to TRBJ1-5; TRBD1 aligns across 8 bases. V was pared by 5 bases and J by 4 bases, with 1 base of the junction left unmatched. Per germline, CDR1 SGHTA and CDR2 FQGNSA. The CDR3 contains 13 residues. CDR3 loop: CASSRTGNQPQHF. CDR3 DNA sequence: TGTGCCAGCAGCCGGACAGGGAATCAGCCCCAGCATTTT.

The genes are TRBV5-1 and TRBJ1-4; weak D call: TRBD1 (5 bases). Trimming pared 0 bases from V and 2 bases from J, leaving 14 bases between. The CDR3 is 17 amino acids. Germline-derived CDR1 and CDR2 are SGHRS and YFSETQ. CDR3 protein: CASSLGSGMMTNEKLFF. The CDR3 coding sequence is TGCGCCAGCAGCTTGGGGTCAGGGATGATGACTAATGAAAAACTGTTTTTT.

CDR3 coding DNA: TGTGCCAGTAGTCCTTGGGGGGATGGCTACACCTTC. Its protein product is CASSPWGDGYTF. This chain joins TRBV19 and TRBJ1-2; possible D gene TRBD1, 5 bases. This CDR3 contains 12 residues. Trimming removed 5 bases at V and 6 bases at J, with 10 bases between. Germline V gene sequence: CDR1 LNHDA, CDR2 SQIVND (reference sequence).

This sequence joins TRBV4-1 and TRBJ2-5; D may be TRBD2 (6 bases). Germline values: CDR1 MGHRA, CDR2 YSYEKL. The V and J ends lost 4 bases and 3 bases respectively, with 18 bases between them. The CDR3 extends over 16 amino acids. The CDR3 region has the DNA TGCGCCAGCAGCCGCTCCCCGGGGGTACCCGAAGAGACCCAGTACTTC. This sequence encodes CASSRSPGVPEETQYF.

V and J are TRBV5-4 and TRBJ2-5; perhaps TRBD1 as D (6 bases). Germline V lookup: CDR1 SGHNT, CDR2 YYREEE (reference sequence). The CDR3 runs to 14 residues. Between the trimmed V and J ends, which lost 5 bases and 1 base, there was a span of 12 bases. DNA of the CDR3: TGTGCCAGCAGTCCAGGGGAACTCCAAGAGACCCAGTACTTC. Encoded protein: CASSPGELQETQYF.

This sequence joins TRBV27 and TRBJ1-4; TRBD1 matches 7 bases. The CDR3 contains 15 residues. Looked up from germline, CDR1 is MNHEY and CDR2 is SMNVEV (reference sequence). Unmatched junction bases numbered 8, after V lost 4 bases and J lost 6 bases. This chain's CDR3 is CASSSEGAMDEKLFF. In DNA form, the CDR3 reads TGTGCCAGCAGTTCCGAGGGGGCAATGGATGAAAAACTGTTTTTT. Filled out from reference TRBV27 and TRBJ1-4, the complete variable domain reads EAQVTQNPRYLITVTGKKLTVTCSQNMNHEYMSWYRQDPGLGLRQIYYSMNVEVTDKGDVPEGYKVSRKEKRNFPLILESPSPNQTSLYFCASSSEGAMDEKLFFGSGTQLSVL.

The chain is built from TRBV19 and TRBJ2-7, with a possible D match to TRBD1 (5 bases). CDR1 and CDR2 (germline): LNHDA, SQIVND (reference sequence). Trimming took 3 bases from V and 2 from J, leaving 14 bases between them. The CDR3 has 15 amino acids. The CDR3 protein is CASSIGHTTAYEQYF. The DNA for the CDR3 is TGTGCCAGTAGTATTGGACACACTACAGCCTACGAGCAGTACTTC.

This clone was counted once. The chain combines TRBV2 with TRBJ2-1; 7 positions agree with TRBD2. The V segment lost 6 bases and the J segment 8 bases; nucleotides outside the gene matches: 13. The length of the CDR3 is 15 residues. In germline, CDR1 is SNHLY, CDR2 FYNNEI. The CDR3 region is CASRQSSGPKDEQFF. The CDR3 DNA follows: TGTGCCAGCAGGCAGAGTAGCGGGCCAAAGGATGAGCAGTTCTTC. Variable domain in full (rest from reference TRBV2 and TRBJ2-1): EPEVTQTPSHQVTQMGQEVILRCVPISNHLYFYWYRQILGQKVEFLVSFYNNEISEKSEIFDDQFSVERPDGSNFTLKIRSTKLEDSAMYFCASRQSSGPKDEQFFGPGTRLTVL.

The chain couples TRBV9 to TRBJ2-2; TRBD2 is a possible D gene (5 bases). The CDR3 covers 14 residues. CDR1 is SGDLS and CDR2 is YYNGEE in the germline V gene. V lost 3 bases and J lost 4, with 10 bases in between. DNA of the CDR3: TGTGCCAGCAGCGCTGCGGCGGGCACCGGGGAGCTGTTTTTT. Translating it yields CASSAAAGTGELFF.

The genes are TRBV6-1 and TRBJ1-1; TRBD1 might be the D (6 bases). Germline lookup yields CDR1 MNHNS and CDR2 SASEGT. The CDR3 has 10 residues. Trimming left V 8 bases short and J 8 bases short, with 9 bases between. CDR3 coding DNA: TGTGCCAGCGGGCAGGGGGAAGCTTTCTTT. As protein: CASGQGEAFF.

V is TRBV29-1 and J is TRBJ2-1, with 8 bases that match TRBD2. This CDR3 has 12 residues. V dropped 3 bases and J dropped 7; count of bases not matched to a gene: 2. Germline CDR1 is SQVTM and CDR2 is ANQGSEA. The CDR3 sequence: CSVEGLVNEQFF. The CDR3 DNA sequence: TGCAGCGTTGAGGGACTAGTGAATGAGCAGTTCTTC.

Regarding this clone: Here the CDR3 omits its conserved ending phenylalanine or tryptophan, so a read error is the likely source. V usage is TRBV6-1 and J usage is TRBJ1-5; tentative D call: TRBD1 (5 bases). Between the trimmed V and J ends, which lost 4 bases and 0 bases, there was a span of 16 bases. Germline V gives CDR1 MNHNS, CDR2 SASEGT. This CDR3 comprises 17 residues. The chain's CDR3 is CASSGGTDKYSNQPQHV. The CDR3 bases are TGTGCCAGCAGTGGCGGGACGGACAAATATAGCAATCAGCCCCAGCATGTT.

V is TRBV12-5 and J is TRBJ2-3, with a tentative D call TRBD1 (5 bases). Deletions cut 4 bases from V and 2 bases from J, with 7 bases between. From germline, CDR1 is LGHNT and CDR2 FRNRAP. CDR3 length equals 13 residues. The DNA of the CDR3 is TGTGCTAGTGGTTCAGGGAACACAGATACGCAGTATTTT. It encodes CASGSGNTDTQYF. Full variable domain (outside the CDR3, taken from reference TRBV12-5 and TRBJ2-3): DARVTQTPRHKVTEMGQEVTMRCQPILGHNTVFWYRQTMMQGLELLAYFRNRAPLDDSGMPKDRFSAEMPDATLATLKIQPSEPRDSAVYFCASGSGNTDTQYFGPGTRLTVL.

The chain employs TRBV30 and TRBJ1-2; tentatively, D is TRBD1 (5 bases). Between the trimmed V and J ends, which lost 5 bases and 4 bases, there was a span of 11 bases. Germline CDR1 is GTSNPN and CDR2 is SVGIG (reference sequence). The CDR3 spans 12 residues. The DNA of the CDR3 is TGTGCCTGGGGTGACAGTTTCTATGGCTACACCTTC. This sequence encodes CAWGDSFYGYTF.

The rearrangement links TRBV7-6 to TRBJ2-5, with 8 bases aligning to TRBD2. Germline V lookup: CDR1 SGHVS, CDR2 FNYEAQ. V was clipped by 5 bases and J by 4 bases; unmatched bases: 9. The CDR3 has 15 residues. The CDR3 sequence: CASSLMRGERETQYF. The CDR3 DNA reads TGTGCCAGCAGCCTCATGCGGGGGGAGCGAGAGACCCAGTACTTC. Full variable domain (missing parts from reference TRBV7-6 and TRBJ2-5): GAGVSQSPRYKVTKRGQDVALRCDPISGHVSLYWYRQALGQGPEFLTYFNYEAQQDKSGLPNDRFSAERPEGSISTLTIQRTEQRDSAMYRCASSLMRGERETQYFGPGTRLLVL.

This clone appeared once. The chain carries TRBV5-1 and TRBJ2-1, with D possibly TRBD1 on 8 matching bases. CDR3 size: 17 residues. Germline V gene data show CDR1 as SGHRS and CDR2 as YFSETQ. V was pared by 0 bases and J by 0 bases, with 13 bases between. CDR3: CASSLEQGGSSYNEQFF. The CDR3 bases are TGCGCCAGCAGCTTGGAACAGGGGGGGAGCTCCTACAATGAGCAGTTCTTC.